This T cell receptor (beta chain) originates from a study of shared clonotypes between healthy human individuals. The donors were all Caucasian adults (living in Nashville, Tennessee). Per the germline V gene, CDR1 is LGHNT and CDR2 is FRNRAP. The V end was cut by 1 base, the J end by 1 base, with 7 bases between. The CDR3 loop spans 15 amino acids. Clones were sequenced by immunoSEQ multiplex PCR, and TCRdb holds only the in-frame ones, with some missing. The sample gives some 2,000,000 clones, almost 96% of which show up once; less than 0.15% is in the top ten. Concerning this clone: The antigen remains undetermined.

Findings and caveats of the study: All-four-donor shared clonotypes had higher generation probabilities than non-shared clonotypes did.

The chain uses TRBV12-5 and TRBJ2-2; D remains ambiguous. Specimen: naive CD4+ T cells sorted from blood. Regarding subset: CD45RA+ positively selected. The sequence came from a young man in good health. CDR3 sequence: CASGLGQENTGELFF. CDR3 nucleotide sequence: TGTGCTAGTGGTTTGGGGCAGGAGAACACCGGGGAGCTGTTTTTT.